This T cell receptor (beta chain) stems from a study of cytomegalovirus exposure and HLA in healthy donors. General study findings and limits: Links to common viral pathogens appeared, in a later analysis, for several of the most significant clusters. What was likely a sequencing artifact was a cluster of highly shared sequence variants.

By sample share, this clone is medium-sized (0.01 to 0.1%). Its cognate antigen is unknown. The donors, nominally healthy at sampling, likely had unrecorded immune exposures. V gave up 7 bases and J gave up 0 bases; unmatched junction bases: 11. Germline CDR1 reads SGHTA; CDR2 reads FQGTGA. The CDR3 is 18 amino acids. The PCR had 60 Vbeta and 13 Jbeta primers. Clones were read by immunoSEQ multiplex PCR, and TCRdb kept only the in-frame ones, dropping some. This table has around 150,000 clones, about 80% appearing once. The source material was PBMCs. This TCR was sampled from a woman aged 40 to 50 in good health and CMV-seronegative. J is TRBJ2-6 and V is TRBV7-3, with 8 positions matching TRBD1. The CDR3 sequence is CASNQPGTGHSGANVLTF. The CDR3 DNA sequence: TGTGCCAGCAATCAACCCGGGACAGGCCACTCTGGGGCCAACGTCCTGACTTTC.